The 26 T cell receptor beta chains below come from one sample, sequenced in a study of blood T cell repertoires in COVID-19. Only in-frame clones appear in the TCRdb table, and some are missing; sequencing was by immunoSEQ multiplex PCR. The profile shows tens of thousands of clones, roughly 80% of them singletons. Source material: peripheral blood. The receptors come from a man in his fifties or sixties with COVID-19, enrolled during active disease.

This chain uses TRBV21-1 with TRBJ1-1; TRBD1, the table's D call, lacks a check against the DNA. TRBV21-1 is reported as a pseudogene. CDR3 length: 18 amino acids. The CDR3 reads CASSKEGVLTGTNTEAFF. The CDR3 DNA is TGTGCCAGCAGCAAAGAAGGGGTTTTGACAGGAACTAACACTGAAGCTTTCTTT.

The chain combines TRBV9 with TRBJ2-1, with TRBD2 identical over 9 bases. The ends lost 8 bases at V and 4 bases at J; junction bases unmatched: 10. CDR1 and CDR2 from the germline V gene are SGDLS and YYNGEE. This CDR3 region has 15 residues. CDR3 residues: CASTRGGAEYNEQFF. The CDR3 DNA reads TGTGCCAGTACACGCGGGGGGGCGGAGTACAATGAGCAGTTCTTC.

This sequence joins TRBV6-2 or TRBV6-3 and TRBJ2-5, with TRBD2 identical over 8 bases. Germline values: CDR1 MNHEY, CDR2 SVGEGT. The CDR3 is made up of 15 amino acids. Losses at the gene ends were 4 bases for V and 6 bases for J; bases not matched to a gene: 10. The CDR3 DNA reads as TGTGCCAGCAGTTTAGTTAGCGGGGAGTCGAAGACCCAGTACTTC. Its protein product is CASSLVSGESKTQYF.

The rearrangement uses TRBV6-5 and TRBJ2-2, with D maybe TRBD2 (6 bases). Trimming pared 5 bases from V and 7 bases from J, leaving 14 bases between. The CDR3 runs 14 residues. CDR1 and CDR2 from the germline V gene are MNHEY and SVGAGI. The CDR3 sequence: CASSPTGVSGELFF. The CDR3 region has the DNA TGTGCCAGCAGTCCTACGGGGGTTAGCGGGGAGCTGTTTTTT.

The DNA for the CDR3 is TGTGCCAGTAGTAGGGGACAGGCACACTACGAGCAGTACTTC. Residues: CASSRGQAHYEQYF. This chain connects TRBV19 to TRBJ2-7, with 8 bases that match TRBD1. Germline trimming cut 4 bases from V and 3 bases from J; bases unmatched to any gene: 5. Germline V gene data show CDR1 as LNHDA and CDR2 as SQIVND (reference sequence). The CDR3 is 14 amino acids.

In this sample, this clone turned up once. J is TRBJ2-1 and V is TRBV19, with no clear D. The CDR3 totals 15 residues. Germline CDR1 is LNHDA and CDR2 is SQIVND (reference sequence). V was shortened by 1 base and J by 0 bases, with 7 bases between the two germline ends. The CDR3 spells CASSIGASSYNEQFF. In DNA form, the CDR3 reads TGTGCCAGTAGTATAGGGGCCTCCTCCTACAATGAGCAGTTCTTC.

This clone occurred a few times. The chain recombines TRBV10-3 with TRBJ1-3; possibly TRBD1 for D (6 bases). The CDR3 is 13 amino acids. V was cut by 6 bases and J by 2 bases, with 8 bases left in between. The germline CDR1 and CDR2 sequences are ENHRY and SYGVKD. CDR3 DNA sequence: TGTGCCATCAGCCAGGGGCCTGGAAACACCATATATTTT. Translating gives CAISQGPGNTIYF.

This clone was counted between two and nine times. The rearrangement uses TRBV29-1 and TRBJ2-7, with 10 bases lining up with TRBD2. The CDR3 spans 12 residues. Germline CDR1 and CDR2: SQVTM and ANQGSEA. J was trimmed by 4 bases and V by 5 bases; bases with no gene match: 2. In DNA form, the CDR3 reads TGCAGCGTTAGCGGGGGGGCTTACGAGCAGTACTTC. Its translation: CSVSGGAYEQYF.

V gene TRBV10-1 combines with J gene TRBJ1-3; D is uncertain. CDR1 and CDR2 from the germline V gene are WNHNN and SYGVQD (reference sequence). This CDR3 comprises 15 residues. Trimming took off 6 bases at V and 2 bases at J, with 14 bases between the two ends. CDR3 nucleotide sequence: TGCGCCAGCAGCTTACACATATTTGCTGGAAACACCATATATTTT. This encodes CASSLHIFAGNTIYF.

The chain employs TRBV4-1 and TRBJ2-1; 13 positions agree with TRBD2. Germline V gene lookup returns CDR1 MGHRA and CDR2 YSYEKL. After removal of 4 bases from V and 10 bases from J, the junction contained 7 bases not matched to a gene. The CDR3 spans 15 residues. CDR3 amino acids: CASSRTGTSGVEQFF. The CDR3 region has the DNA TGCGCCAGCAGCCGGACCGGGACTAGCGGGGTCGAGCAGTTCTTC.

The chain joins TRBV19 to TRBJ2-5, with TRBD1 matching over 9 bases. Germline V lookup: CDR1 LNHDA, CDR2 SQIVND (reference sequence). The CDR3 has 15 residues. After removal of 6 bases from V and 2 bases from J, the junction contained 7 bases not matched to a gene. CDR3 loop: CASSSGQGVQETQYF. CDR3 sequence (DNA): TGTGCCAGTAGCTCGGGACAGGGCGTTCAAGAGACCCAGTACTTC.

The rearrangement uses TRBV5-1 and TRBJ1-2; 12 nucleotides align to TRBD1. Germline CDR1 reads SGHRS; CDR2 reads YFSETQ. The CDR3 has 19 residues. V lost 3 bases, J lost 4 bases, and 16 bases stayed unmatched. The CDR3 nucleotides read TGCGCCAGCAGCTCAACCAACCCGGGACAGGGGGCTCCCGGCTATGGCTACACCTTC. Translating it yields CASSSTNPGQGAPGYGYTF.

This sequence joins TRBV20-1 and TRBJ2-4; the match to TRBD1 covers 7 bases. CDR3 size: 15 residues. The junction had 13 bases not matched to a gene; V was cut back by 3 bases and J by 8 bases. CDR1 is DFQATT and CDR2 is SNEGSKA in the germline V gene (reference sequence). This CDR3 is CSASEGANVGDIQYF. The CDR3 DNA reads as TGCAGTGCTAGTGAGGGGGCTAATGTGGGTGACATTCAGTACTTC.

The rearrangement joins TRBV5-6 to TRBJ1-2; no clear D gene. Deletions cut 6 bases from V and 7 bases from J, with 10 bases between. The CDR3 extends over 11 amino acids. The germline CDR1 and CDR2 sequences are SGHDT and YYEEEE. CDR3 sequence: CASTREGGYTF. The CDR3 nucleotides read TGTGCCAGCACCAGAGAGGGTGGCTACACCTTC.

This chain joins TRBV5-4 and TRBJ2-1, with 10 positions matching TRBD1. V gave up 5 bases and J gave up 7 bases; unmatched junction bases: 6. Germline CDR1 and CDR2: SGHNT and YYREEE (reference sequence). The CDR3 runs 14 residues. CDR3 nucleotide sequence: TGTGCCAGCAGTAGACAGGGGGCTAAAAATGAGCAGTTCTTC. Translation: CASSRQGAKNEQFF.

This sequence joins TRBV7-9 and TRBJ2-7; D is undetermined. CDR3 length: 16 amino acids. Between the trimmed V and J ends, which lost 5 bases and 0 bases, there was a span of 17 bases. Germline V lookup: CDR1 SEHNR, CDR2 FQNEAQ (reference sequence). This chain's CDR3 is CASSTKSRGDSYEQYF. CDR3 bases: TGTGCCAGCAGCACAAAAAGTCGCGGAGACTCCTACGAGCAGTACTTC. The whole variable domain, remainder taken from reference TRBV7-9 and TRBJ2-7, is DTGVSQNPRHKITKRGQNVTFRCDPISEHNRLYWYRQTLGQGPEFLTYFQNEAQLEKSRLLSDRFSAERPKGSFSTLEIQRTEQGDSAMYLCASSTKSRGDSYEQYFGPGTRLTVT.

In this sample, this clone turned up once. V gene TRBV6-5 combines with J gene TRBJ1-1; D gene uncertain. The CDR3 extends over 15 amino acids. CDR1 and CDR2 (germline): MNHEY, SVGAGI. The V gene lost 6 bases and the J gene lost 0 bases, with 14 bases spanning the gap. The CDR3 DNA reads TGTGCCAGCAGGGCCGGGTCACGCCTGAACACTGAAGCTTTCTTT. It specifies CASRAGSRLNTEAFF.

The rearrangement joins TRBV2 to TRBJ2-7; D may be TRBD1 (5 bases). The CDR3 contains 14 residues. Germline-derived CDR1 and CDR2 are SNHLY and FYNNEI. V lost 6 bases and J 2 bases, leaving 14 bases between the germline ends. This CDR3 reads CASSPGPETYEQYF. The CDR3 DNA reads TGTGCCAGCAGCCCAGGGCCTGAAACCTACGAGCAGTACTTC.

This chain links TRBV7-9 with TRBJ1-3; D is perhaps TRBD1 (6 bases). The CDR3 runs 14 residues. Germline CDR1 is SEHNR and CDR2 is FQNEAQ (reference sequence). V lost 5 bases and J lost 4, with 12 bases in between. Here the CDR3 reads CASSPRTAGNTIYF. For the CDR3, the DNA is TGTGCCAGCAGCCCCCGGACAGCAGGAAACACCATATATTTT.

The J gene is TRBJ2-3, the V gene TRBV11-3, with 15 bases lining up with TRBD2. Germline assignment: CDR1 SGHNT and CDR2 YENEEA. CDR3 length: 18 amino acids. V shed 1 base and J 2 bases; nucleotides not matched to a gene: 4. CDR3 protein: CASSLGTSGGGNTDTQYF. DNA of the CDR3: TGTGCCAGCAGCTTAGGGACTAGCGGGGGGGGAAACACAGATACGCAGTATTTT.

This sequence joins TRBV5-6 and TRBJ2-7, with TRBD1 identical over 9 bases. This CDR3 is built from 14 residues. Per germline, CDR1 SGHDT and CDR2 YYEEEE. Trimming took 4 bases from V and 7 from J; bases not matched to a gene: 9. In DNA form, the CDR3 reads TGTGCCAGCAGCGGGACAGGGCTGTCTGGTGAGCAGTACTTC. Protein: CASSGTGLSGEQYF.

J is TRBJ2-3 and V is TRBV5-1; the D is unclear. V was pared by 1 base and J by 3 bases, with 9 bases between. CDR1 is SGHRS, CDR2 YFSETQ, per germline. The CDR3 contains 14 residues. The CDR3 reads CASSLRLDTDTQYF. CDR3 in DNA: TGCGCCAGCAGCTTGAGACTGGATACAGATACGCAGTATTTT.

This clone appeared a single time. The rearrangement uses TRBV5-4 and TRBJ1-3, with no clear D. The length of the CDR3 is 15 residues. V lost 0 bases and J 2 bases, leaving 9 bases between the germline ends. CDR1 SGHNT and CDR2 YYREEE come from the germline V gene (reference sequence). CDR3 region: CASSLAGHPGNTIYF. Written as DNA, the CDR3 is TGTGCCAGCAGCTTGGCCGGTCATCCTGGAAACACCATATATTTT.

This CDR3 is CASSSGTYEQYF. Here the CDR3 DNA reads TGTGCCAGCAGCTCCGGGACCTACGAGCAGTACTTC. The chain has TRBV7-9 and TRBJ2-7; D might be TRBD2 (5 bases). There are 12 residues in the CDR3. Per the germline V gene, CDR1 is SEHNR and CDR2 is FQNEAQ (reference sequence). V was cut by 4 bases and J by 2 bases, with 6 bases left in between.

The chain carries TRBV29-1 and TRBJ1-2, with D possibly TRBD1 on 5 matching bases. The V and J ends lost 1 base and 10 bases respectively, with 19 bases between them. Germline CDR1 and CDR2: SQVTM and ANQGSEA. The CDR3 has 14 amino acids. In nucleotides, the CDR3 is TGCAGCGTTGAAGGGGCCAGGGAGGATATTGACTACACCTTC. Its translation is CSVEGAREDIDYTF.

The chain is built from TRBV6-6 and TRBJ2-2; 7 nucleotides align to TRBD1. The CDR3 consists of 16 residues. The ends lost 6 bases at V and 0 bases at J; junction bases unmatched: 7. Germline V lookup: CDR1 MNHNY, CDR2 SVGAGI (reference sequence). CDR3 loop: CASRRSGTANTGELFF. DNA of the CDR3: TGTGCCAGCAGACGCTCCGGGACAGCGAACACCGGGGAGCTGTTTTTT.